This T cell receptor beta chain was documented in a study of tumor-infiltrating lymphocytes in primary liver carcinoma. Study information: Ages ranged from 30 to 69, with HCC or mixed HCC-cholangiocarcinoma.

V lost 0 bases to trimming and J lost 0 bases, with 17 bases between them. The CDR3 is 18 amino acids. Germline-derived CDR1 and CDR2 are SGHRS and YFSETQ. Notes on this clonotype: Its antigen is currently unknown. As the CDR3 is not closed by the conserved phenylalanine or tryptophan, this likely results from a read error.

cDNA specific to TCR beta was made from around 450 ng of total RNA, with a constant-region primer employed for priming. Slightly modified ARM-PCR served as the procedure for the TCR beta libraries. These libraries came from three rounds of nested multiplex PCR. The first two PCR rounds used TRBV1-TRBV30 primers with a Cbeta primer, approximately 10 cycles each. One entry per CDR3 protein results from TCRdb running MiXCR on the multiplex PCR reads. The table lists approximately 120,000 distinct CDR3 sequences, around 64% of them singletons. Total RNA and DNA came together from around 20-30 mg of bulk tissue without cell sorting. Per tumor, sampling covered five separate regions. The study's findings and limits: Tumor region pairs overlapped more than did tumor-adjacent and tumor-blood pairs. Blood's top-250-clone fraction was significantly lower than that of tumors (p = 0.039).

The source of this sequence is a woman in her fifties or sixties with primary liver carcinoma and hepatitis B virus infection. The V and J genes are TRBV5-1 and TRBJ2-3, with a possible D match to TRBD1 (6 bases). Sequencing was done on a sample of liver tumor tissue from sampling region 3. The sample's subset: tumor region T3, left-lateral pole. The CDR3 spells CASSLGVRQDFSTDTQYL. CDR3 in DNA: TGCGCCAGCAGCTTGGGGGTGAGACAGGACTTTAGCACAGATACGCAGTATCTT.